This entry is about one T cell receptor beta chain. Its cognate antigen is unknown. The CDR3 has 17 amino acids. The germline gives CDR1 KGHSH, CDR2 LQKENI. The V gene end was trimmed by 1 base and the J gene end by 3 bases; junction bases not matched to a gene: 7. The data originate from a study of beta chain features in type 1 diabetes. General study findings and limits: PCR might show a preference for shorter templates, equally across patients and controls. Shortening that was moderate but significant affected the TCRB CDR3s of Type 1 diabetes patients in all four CD4+ subsets.

Every bit of the isolated RNA underwent reverse transcription, so sequencing read expressed TCRB transcripts. The assay was immunoSEQ multiplex PCR, and TCRdb's table has in-frame clones only and misses some. This table holds some 350,000 clones, roughly 14% found once. Sequencing was performed on naive CD4+ T cells from blood. This chain links TRBV18 with TRBJ2-5, with TRBD2 matching 11 bases. The sequence was obtained from a woman under 30 with type 1 diabetes. CDR3: CASSPRISGRAEETQYF. For the CDR3, the DNA is TGTGCCAGCTCACCACGGATTAGCGGGAGGGCCGAAGAGACCCAGTACTTC.